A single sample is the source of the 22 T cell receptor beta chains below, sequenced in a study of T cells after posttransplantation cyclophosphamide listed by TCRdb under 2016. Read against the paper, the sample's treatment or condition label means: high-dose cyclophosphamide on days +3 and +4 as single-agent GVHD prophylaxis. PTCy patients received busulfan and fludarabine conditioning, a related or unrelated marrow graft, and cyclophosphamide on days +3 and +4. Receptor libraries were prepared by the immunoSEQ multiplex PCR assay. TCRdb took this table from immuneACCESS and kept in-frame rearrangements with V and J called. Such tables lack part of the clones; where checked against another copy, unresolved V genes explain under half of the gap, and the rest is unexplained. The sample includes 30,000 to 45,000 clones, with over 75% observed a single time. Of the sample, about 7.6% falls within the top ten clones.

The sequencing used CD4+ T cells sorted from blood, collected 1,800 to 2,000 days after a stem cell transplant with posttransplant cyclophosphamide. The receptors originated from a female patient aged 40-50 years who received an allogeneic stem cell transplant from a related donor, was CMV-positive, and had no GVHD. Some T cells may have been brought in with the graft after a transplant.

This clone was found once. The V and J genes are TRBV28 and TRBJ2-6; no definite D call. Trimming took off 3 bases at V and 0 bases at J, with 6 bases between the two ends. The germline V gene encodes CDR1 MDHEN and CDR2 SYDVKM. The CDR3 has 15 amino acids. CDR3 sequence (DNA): TGTGCCAGCAGTTTTGTCAACTCTGGGGCCAACGTCCTGACTTTC. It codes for CASSFVNSGANVLTF.

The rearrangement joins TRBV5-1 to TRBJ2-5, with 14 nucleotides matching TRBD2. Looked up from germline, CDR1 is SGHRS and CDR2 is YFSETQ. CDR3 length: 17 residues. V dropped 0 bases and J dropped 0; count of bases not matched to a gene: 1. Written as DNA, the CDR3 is TGCGCCAGCAGCTTGGGGACTAGCGGGAGGTACCAAGAGACCCAGTACTTC. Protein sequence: CASSLGTSGRYQETQYF.

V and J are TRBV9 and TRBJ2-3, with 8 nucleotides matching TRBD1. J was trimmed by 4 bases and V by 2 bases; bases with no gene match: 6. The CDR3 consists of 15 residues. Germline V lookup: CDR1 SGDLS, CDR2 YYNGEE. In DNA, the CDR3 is TGTGCCAGCAGCGTCTCCGGACAGGGACCAGATACGCAGTATTTT. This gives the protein CASSVSGQGPDTQYF.

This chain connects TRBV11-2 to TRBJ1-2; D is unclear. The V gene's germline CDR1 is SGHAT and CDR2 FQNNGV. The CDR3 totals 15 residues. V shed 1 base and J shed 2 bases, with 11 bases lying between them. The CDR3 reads CASSLASGVNYGYTF. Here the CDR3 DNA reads TGTGCCAGCAGCTTAGCTAGCGGAGTAAACTATGGCTACACCTTC.

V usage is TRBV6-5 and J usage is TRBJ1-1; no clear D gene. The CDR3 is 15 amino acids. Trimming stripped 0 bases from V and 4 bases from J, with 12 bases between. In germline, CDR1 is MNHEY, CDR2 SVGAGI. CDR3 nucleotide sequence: TGTGCCAGCAGTTACTCGGGTCGGGTGGGCACTGAAGCTTTCTTT. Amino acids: CASSYSGRVGTEAFF.

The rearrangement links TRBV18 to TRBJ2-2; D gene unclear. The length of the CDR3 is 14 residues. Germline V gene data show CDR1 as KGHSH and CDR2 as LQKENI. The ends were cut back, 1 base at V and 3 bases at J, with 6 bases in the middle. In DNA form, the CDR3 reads TGTGCCAGCTCACCACTGAGTGACACCGGGGAGCTGTTTTTT. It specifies CASSPLSDTGELFF.

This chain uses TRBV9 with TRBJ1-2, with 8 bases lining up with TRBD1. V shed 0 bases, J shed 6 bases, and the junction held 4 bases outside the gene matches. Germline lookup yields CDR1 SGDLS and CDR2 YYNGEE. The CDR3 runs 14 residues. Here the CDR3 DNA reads TGTGCCAGCAGCGTAGAACAGGGGGTAGATGGCTACACCTTC. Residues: CASSVEQGVDGYTF.

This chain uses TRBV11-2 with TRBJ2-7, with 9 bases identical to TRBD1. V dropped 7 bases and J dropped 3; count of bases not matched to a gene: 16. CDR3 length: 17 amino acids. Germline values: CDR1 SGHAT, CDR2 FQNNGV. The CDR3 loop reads CASTPYTGGAYFYEQYF. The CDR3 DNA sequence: TGTGCCAGCACCCCTTACACAGGGGGCGCATACTTCTACGAGCAGTACTTC. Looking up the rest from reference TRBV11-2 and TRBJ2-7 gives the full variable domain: EAGVAQSPRYKIIEKRQSVAFWCNPISGHATLYWYQQILGQGPKLLIQFQNNGVVDDSQLPKDRFSAERLKGVDSTLKIQPAKLEDSAVYLCASTPYTGGAYFYEQYFGPGTRLTVT.

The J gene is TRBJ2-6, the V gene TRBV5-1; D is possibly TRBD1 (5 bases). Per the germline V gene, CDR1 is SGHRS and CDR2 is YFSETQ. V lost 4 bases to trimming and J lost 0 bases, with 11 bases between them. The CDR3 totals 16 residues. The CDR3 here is CASSPGPNSGANVLTF. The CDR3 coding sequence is TGCGCCAGCAGCCCAGGGCCTAACTCTGGGGCCAACGTCCTGACTTTC. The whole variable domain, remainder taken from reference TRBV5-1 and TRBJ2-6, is KAGVTQTPRYLIKTRGQQVTLSCSPISGHRSVSWYQQTPGQGLQFLFEYFSETQRNKGNFPGRFSGRQFSNSRSEMNVSTLELGDSALYLCASSPGPNSGANVLTFGAGSRLTVL.

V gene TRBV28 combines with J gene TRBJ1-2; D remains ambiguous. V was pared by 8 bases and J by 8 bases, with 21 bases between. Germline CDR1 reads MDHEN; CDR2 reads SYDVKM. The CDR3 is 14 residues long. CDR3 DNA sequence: TGTGCCAGCGGCGCGTCCGGGAGGGTTTTGGGCTACACCTTC. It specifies CASGASGRVLGYTF.

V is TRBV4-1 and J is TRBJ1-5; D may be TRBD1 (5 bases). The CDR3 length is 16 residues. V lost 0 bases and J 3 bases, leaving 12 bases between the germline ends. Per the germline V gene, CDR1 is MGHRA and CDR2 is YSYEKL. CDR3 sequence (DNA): TGCGCCAGCAGCCAAGATGAGGCAGGGCACAATCAGCCCCAGCATTTT. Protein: CASSQDEAGHNQPQHF.

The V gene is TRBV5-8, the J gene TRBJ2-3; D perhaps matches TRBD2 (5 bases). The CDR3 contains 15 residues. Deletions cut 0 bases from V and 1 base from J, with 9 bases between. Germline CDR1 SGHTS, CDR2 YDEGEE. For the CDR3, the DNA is TGTGCCAGCAGCTTGGAACGGGGTGGCACAGATACGCAGTATTTT. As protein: CASSLERGGTDTQYF.

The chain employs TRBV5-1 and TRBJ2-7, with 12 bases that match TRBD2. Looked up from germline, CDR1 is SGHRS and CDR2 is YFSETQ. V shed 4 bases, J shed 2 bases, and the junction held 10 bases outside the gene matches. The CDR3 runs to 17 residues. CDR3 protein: CASSPSASGGAPYEQYF. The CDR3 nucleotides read TGCGCCAGCAGCCCTAGTGCTAGCGGGGGGGCTCCCTACGAGCAGTACTTC.

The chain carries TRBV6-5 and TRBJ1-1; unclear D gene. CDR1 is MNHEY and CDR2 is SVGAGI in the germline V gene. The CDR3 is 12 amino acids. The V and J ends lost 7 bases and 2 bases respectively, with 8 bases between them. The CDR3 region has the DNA TGTGCCAGCACCTCGCGAAACACTGAAGCTTTCTTT. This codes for CASTSRNTEAFF.

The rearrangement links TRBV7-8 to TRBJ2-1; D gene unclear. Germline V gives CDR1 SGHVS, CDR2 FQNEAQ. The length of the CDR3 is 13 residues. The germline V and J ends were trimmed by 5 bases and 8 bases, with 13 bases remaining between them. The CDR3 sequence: CASSLRINDEQFF. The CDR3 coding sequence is TGTGCCAGCAGCCTCAGGATTAATGATGAGCAGTTCTTC.

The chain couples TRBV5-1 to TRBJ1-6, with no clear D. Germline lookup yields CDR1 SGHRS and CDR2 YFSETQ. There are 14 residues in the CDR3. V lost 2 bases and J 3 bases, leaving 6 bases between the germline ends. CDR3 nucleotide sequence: TGCGCCAGCAGCTTTCCAGACTATAATTCACCCCTCCACTTT. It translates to CASSFPDYNSPLHF.

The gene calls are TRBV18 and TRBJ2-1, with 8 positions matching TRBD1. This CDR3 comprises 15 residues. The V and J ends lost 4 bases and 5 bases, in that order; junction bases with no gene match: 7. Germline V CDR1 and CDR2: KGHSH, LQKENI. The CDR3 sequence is CASSLHRGVNNEQFF. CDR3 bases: TGTGCCAGCTCACTCCACAGGGGGGTTAACAATGAGCAGTTCTTC.

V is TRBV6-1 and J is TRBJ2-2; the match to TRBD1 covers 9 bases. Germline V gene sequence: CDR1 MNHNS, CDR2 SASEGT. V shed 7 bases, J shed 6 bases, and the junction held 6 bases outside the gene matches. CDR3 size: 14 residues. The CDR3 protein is CASITGGSAGELFF. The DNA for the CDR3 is TGTGCCAGCATCACAGGGGGCTCAGCCGGGGAGCTGTTTTTT.

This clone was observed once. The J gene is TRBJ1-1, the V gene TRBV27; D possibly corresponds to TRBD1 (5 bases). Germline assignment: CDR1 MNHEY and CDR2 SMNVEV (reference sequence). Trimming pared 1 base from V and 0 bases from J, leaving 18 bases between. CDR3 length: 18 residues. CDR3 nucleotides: TGTGCCAGCAGTTTATTAGGGGTATTGGGTTCTCTGAACACTGAAGCTTTCTTT. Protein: CASSLLGVLGSLNTEAFF.

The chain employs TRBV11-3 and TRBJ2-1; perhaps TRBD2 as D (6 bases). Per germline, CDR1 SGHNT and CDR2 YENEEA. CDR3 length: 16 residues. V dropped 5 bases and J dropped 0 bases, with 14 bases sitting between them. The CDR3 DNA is TGTGCCAGCAGCCCCATGGACGGGAGCTCCTACAATGAGCAGTTCTTC. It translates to CASSPMDGSSYNEQFF.

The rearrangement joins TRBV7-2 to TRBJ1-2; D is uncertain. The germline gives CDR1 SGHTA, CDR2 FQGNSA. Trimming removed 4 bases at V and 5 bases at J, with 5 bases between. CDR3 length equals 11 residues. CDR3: CASSSIYGYTF. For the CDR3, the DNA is TGTGCCAGCAGCTCAATTTATGGCTACACCTTC. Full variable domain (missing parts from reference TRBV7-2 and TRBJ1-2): GAGVSQSPSNKVTEKGKDVELRCDPISGHTALYWYRQSLGQGLEFLIYFQGNSAPDKSGLPSDRFSAERTGGSVSTLTIQRTQQEDSAVYLCASSSIYGYTFGSGTRLTVV.

Written as DNA, the CDR3 is TGTGCCTCGGGCCGGGGGGATTACGAGCAGTACTTC. The encoded protein is CASGRGDYEQYF. This rearrangement joins TRBV19 to TRBJ2-7, with 7 bases lining up with TRBD2. The CDR3 extends over 12 amino acids. J gave up 4 bases and V 11 bases, and 8 bases lay outside the gene matches. From germline, CDR1 is LNHDA and CDR2 SQIVND (reference sequence).